In this sample, the clone carrying this T cell receptor (beta chain) turned up a few times. Its antigen is unidentified. CDR1 and CDR2 from the germline V gene are MNHNS and SASEGT. With 4 bases clipped from V and 1 base from J, the junction kept 3 bases outside the gene matches. The CDR3 runs to 14 residues. This specimen comes from a study of human T cells and chemical hapten exposure. During construction of the library, unique molecular identifiers were attached to individual cDNA molecules for quantitative, reproducible TCR counting. In the original processing: Per-sample TCR counts ranged from about 23,224 to 750,000, median roughly 96,000. Each CDR3 protein gets one entry after TCRdb re-called the RACE reads with MiXCR. The V and J calls were not made by the authors but by TCRdb's processing. The table has about 99,000 distinct CDR3 sequences, 12% seen once. As to time point: patch test 1, 2 weeks after DPC sensitization. Treatment reported: therapeutic diphenylcyclopropenone sensitization with weekly scalp DPC.

Study-level findings and limits: TCRs exceeding 1 in 1000 frequency stayed unchanged with DPC sensitization.

The chain has TRBV6-1 and TRBJ1-1, with 7 bases aligning to TRBD1. This sample comprised whole blood, obtained in connection with sensitization to the hapten diphenylcyclopropenone (DPC). This receptor was obtained from a woman in her thirties or forties with alopecia areata. Some clones in this sample may be carry-over from other donors' samples. CDR3 region: CASSAWDRNTEAFF. The CDR3 region has the DNA TGTGCCAGCAGTGCCTGGGACAGGAACACTGAAGCTTTCTTT.